Following are 5 T cell receptor beta chains from one sample sequenced in a study of radiation and T cells in renal cell carcinoma. Regarding time point: blood 2 weeks post-SBRT. The treatment was: 15 Gy SBRT to primary tumor, nephrectomy 4 weeks later. Sequenced by immunoSEQ multiplex PCR; TCRdb stores in-frame clones only, minus some. The sample has 100,000 to 150,000 clones; 65% to 85% are singletons. The specimen was blood, collected from a patient whose treatment included radiotherapy and nephrectomy. The receptors were gathered from a middle-aged man with renal cell carcinoma.

Here the CDR3 DNA reads TGCGCCAGCAGCCGCTACCTTGAACCAATACCCGGGGGCGAGCAGTACTTC. Protein: CASSRYLEPIPGGEQYF. The rearrangement joins TRBV5-1 to TRBJ2-7, with D tentatively TRBD2 (6 bases). The germline V gene encodes CDR1 SGHRS and CDR2 YFSETQ. Trimming took 4 bases from V and 6 from J, leaving 26 bases between them. The CDR3 consists of 17 residues.

The J gene is TRBJ2-3, the V gene TRBV27, with 8 bases that match TRBD2. Looked up from germline, CDR1 is MNHEY and CDR2 is SMNVEV (reference sequence). V lost 6 bases, J lost 3 bases, and 11 bases stayed unmatched. The length of the CDR3 is 16 residues. CDR3 in amino acids: CASSQPGAGGTDTQYF. CDR3 DNA sequence: TGTGCCAGCAGCCAACCGGGGGCGGGAGGTACAGATACGCAGTATTTT.

V usage is TRBV6-5 and J usage is TRBJ2-3; a possible D gene is TRBD1 (5 bases). Trimming removed 7 bases from V and 1 base from J, with 15 bases in between. The CDR3 extends over 15 amino acids. Per the germline V gene, CDR1 is MNHEY and CDR2 is SVGAGI. For the CDR3, the DNA is TGTGCCAGCACCGTGGGGCGGCCTGGCACAGATACGCAGTATTTT. It yields the protein CASTVGRPGTDTQYF.

A single count supports this clone. The chain recombines TRBV29-1 with TRBJ2-5; TRBD1 aligns across 7 bases. V lost 7 bases and J lost 5; bases outside the gene matches: 4. The V gene's germline CDR1 is SQVTM and CDR2 ANQGSEA. The CDR3 length is 11 residues. CDR3 residues: CSGTGSETQYF. The CDR3 DNA follows: TGCAGCGGGACAGGATCGGAGACCCAGTACTTC. Supplemented by reference TRBV29-1 and TRBJ2-5, the full variable domain reads SAVISQKPSRDICQRGTSLTIQCQVDSQVTMMFWYRQQPGQSLTLIATANQGSEATYESGFVIDKFPISRPNLTFSTLTVSNMSPEDSSIYLCSGTGSETQYFGPGTRLLVL.

On this clone: Other nucleotide sequences in the sample specify the same CDR3. The chain recombines TRBV10-3 with TRBJ2-5; tentative D call: TRBD1 (5 bases). CDR1 and CDR2 (germline): ENHRY, SYGVKD. V was shortened by 3 bases and J by 2 bases, with 10 bases between the two germline ends. The CDR3 runs to 14 residues. The DNA for the CDR3 is TGTGCCATCAGTGAATCAGGGTTGCAAGAGACCCAGTACTTC. Its translation is CAISESGLQETQYF.